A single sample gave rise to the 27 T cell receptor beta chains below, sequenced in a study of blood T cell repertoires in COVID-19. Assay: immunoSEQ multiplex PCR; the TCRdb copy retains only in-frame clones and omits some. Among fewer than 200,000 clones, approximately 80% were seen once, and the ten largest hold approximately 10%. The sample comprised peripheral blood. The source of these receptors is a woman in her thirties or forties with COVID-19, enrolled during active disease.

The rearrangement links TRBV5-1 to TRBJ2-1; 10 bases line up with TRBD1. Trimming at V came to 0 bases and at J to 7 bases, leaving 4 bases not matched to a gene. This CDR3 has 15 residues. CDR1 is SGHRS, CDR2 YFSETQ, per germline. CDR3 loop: CASSLVTGGLNEQFF. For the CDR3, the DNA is TGCGCCAGCAGCTTGGTGACAGGGGGCTTGAATGAGCAGTTCTTC.

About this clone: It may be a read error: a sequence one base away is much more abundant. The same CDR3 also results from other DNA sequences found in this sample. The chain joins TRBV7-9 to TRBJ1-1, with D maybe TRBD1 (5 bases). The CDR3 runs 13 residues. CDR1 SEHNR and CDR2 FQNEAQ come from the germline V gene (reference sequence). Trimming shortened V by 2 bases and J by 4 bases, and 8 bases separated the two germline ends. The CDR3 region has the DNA TGTGCCAGCAGCTTACAGGGAGGCACTGAAGCTTTCTTT. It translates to CASSLQGGTEAFF. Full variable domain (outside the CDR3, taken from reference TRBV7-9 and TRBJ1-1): DTGVSQNPRHKITKRGQNVTFRCDPISEHNRLYWYRQTLGQGPEFLTYFQNEAQLEKSRLLSDRFSAERPKGSFSTLEIQRTEQGDSAMYLCASSLQGGTEAFFGQGTRLTVV.

CDR3 coding DNA: TGTGCCAGCAGCGTAGGCCCGAGTGGTGAGACCCAGTACTTC. Protein product: CASSVGPSGETQYF. This chain uses TRBV9 with TRBJ2-5; no clear D. This CDR3 region has 14 residues. CDR1 SGDLS and CDR2 YYNGEE come from the germline V gene. The ends were cut back, 0 bases at V and 5 bases at J, with 11 bases in the middle. Complete variable domain (other parts from reference TRBV9 and TRBJ2-5): DSGVTQTPKHLITATGQRVTLRCSPRSGDLSVYWYQQSLDQGLQFLIQYYNGEERAKGNILERFSAQQFPDLHSELNLSSLELGDSALYFCASSVGPSGETQYFGPGTRLLVL.

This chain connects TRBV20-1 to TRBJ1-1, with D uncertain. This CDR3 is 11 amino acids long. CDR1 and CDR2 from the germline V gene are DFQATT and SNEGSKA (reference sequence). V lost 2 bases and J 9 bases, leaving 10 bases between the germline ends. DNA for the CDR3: TGCAGTGCTAGATTCACAGCACAAGCTTTCTTT. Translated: CSARFTAQAFF.

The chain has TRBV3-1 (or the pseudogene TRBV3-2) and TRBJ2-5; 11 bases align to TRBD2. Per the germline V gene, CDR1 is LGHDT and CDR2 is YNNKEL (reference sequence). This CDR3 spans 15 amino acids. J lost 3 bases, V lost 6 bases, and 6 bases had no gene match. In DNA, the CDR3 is TGTGCCAGCAGACGACTAGCGGGAAGAAAAGAGACCCAGTACTTC. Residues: CASRRLAGRKETQYF.

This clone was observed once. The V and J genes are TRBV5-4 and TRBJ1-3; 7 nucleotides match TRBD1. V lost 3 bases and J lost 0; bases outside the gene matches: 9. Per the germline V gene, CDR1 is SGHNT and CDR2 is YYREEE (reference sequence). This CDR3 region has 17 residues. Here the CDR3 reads CASSSGQAISSGNTIYF. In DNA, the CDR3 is TGTGCCAGCAGCTCCGGACAGGCGATTTCCTCTGGAAACACCATATATTTT.

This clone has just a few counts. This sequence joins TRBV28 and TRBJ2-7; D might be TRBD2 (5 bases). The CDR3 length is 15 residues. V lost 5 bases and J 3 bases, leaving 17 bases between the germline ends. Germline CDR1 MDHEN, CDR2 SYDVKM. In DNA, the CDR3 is TGTGCCAGCAGTGGGAGCGGTCGCTTTCTCTACGAGCAGTACTTC. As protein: CASSGSGRFLYEQYF. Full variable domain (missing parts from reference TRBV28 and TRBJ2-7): DVKVTQSSRYLVKRTGEKVFLECVQDMDHENMFWYRQDPGLGLRLIYFSYDVKMKEKGDIPEGYSVSREKKERFSLILESASTNQTSMYLCASSGSGRFLYEQYFGPGTRLTVT.

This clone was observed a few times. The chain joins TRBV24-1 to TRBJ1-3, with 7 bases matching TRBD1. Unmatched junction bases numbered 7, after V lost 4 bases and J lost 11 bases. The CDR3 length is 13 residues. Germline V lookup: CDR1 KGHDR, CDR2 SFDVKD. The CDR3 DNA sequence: TGTGCCACCAGTGACTCGACAGGGTCCGCCATATATTTT. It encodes CATSDSTGSAIYF.

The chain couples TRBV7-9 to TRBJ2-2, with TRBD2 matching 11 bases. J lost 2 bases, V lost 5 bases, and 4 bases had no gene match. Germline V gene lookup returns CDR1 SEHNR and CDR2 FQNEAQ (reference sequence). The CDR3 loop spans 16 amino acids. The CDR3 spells CASSRGLAENTGELFF. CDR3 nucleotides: TGTGCCAGCAGCCGGGGACTAGCGGAAAACACCGGGGAGCTGTTTTTT.

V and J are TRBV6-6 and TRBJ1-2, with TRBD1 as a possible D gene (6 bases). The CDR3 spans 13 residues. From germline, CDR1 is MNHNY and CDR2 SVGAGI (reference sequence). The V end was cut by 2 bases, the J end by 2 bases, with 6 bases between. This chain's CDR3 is CASSYDRNYGYTF. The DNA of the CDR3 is TGTGCCAGCAGTTACGACAGGAACTATGGCTACACCTTC.

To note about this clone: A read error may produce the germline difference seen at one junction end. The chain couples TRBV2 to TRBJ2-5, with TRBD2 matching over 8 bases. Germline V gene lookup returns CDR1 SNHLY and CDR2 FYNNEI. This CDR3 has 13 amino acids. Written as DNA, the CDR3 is TGTGCCAGCAGTGATGGGACTAGAATCCTCGCTAACTTC. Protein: CASSDGTRILANF.

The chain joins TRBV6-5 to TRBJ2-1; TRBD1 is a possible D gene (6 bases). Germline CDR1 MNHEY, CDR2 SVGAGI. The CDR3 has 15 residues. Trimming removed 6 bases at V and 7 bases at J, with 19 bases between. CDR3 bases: TGTGCCAGCAGCCGCAATGAGGGGGTGAGGAATGAGCAGTTCTTC. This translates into CASSRNEGVRNEQFF.

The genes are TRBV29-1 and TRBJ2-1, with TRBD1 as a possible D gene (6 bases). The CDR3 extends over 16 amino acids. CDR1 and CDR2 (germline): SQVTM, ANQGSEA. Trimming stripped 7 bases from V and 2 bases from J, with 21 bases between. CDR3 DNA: TGCAGCGCTCTACCTCGTCGGGACACAACCTACAATGAGCAGTTCTTC. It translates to CSALPRRDTTYNEQFF.

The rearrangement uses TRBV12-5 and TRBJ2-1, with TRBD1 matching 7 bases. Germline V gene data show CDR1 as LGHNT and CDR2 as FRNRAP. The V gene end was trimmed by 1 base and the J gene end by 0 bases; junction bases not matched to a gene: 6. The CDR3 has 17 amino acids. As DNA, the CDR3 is TGTGCTAGTGGTTTGGGACAGGGACGCGGCTCCTACAATGAGCAGTTCTTC. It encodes CASGLGQGRGSYNEQFF.

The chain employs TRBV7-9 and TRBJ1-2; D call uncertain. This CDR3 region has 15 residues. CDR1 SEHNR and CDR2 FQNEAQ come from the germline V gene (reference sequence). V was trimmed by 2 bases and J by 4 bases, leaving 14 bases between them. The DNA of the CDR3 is TGTGCCAGCAGCTTAAGGCAGTCTGAGGGCTATGGCTACACCTTC. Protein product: CASSLRQSEGYGYTF.

The CDR3 region is CASSQKGGTYEQYF. In DNA, the CDR3 is TGTGCCAGCAGCCAAAAAGGGGGTACGTACGAGCAGTACTTC. The chain recombines TRBV3-1 (or the pseudogene TRBV3-2) with TRBJ2-7; possibly TRBD1 for D (6 bases). CDR1 is LGHDT, CDR2 YNNKEL, per germline (reference sequence). The V gene lost 2 bases and the J gene lost 4 bases, with 12 bases spanning the gap. The CDR3 extends over 14 amino acids.

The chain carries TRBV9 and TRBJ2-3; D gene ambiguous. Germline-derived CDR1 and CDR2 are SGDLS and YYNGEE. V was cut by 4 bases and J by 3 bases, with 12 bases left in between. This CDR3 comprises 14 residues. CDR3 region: CASSSARWTDTQYF. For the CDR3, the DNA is TGTGCCAGCAGCTCCGCGAGGTGGACAGATACGCAGTATTTT.

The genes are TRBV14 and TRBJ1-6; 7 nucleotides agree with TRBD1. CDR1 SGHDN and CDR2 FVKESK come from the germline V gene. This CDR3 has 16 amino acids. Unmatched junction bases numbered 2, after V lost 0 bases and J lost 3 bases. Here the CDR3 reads CASSQEGTVYNSPLHF. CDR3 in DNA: TGTGCCAGCAGCCAAGAGGGGACAGTCTATAATTCACCCCTCCACTTT. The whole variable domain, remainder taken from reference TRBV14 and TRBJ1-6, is EAGVTQFPSHSVIEKGQTVTLRCDPISGHDNLYWYRRVMGKEIKFLLHFVKESKQDESGMPNNRFLAERTGGTYSTLKVQPAELEDSGVYFCASSQEGTVYNSPLHFGNGTRLTVT.

CDR3 coding DNA: TGTGCCAGCAGCTCTTACAATGAGCAGTTCTTC. It is translated as CASSSYNEQFF. V usage is TRBV5-4 and J usage is TRBJ2-1; no definite D call. V dropped 3 bases and J dropped 4 bases, with 2 bases sitting between them. The CDR3 is 11 residues long. The V gene's germline CDR1 is SGHNT and CDR2 YYREEE (reference sequence).

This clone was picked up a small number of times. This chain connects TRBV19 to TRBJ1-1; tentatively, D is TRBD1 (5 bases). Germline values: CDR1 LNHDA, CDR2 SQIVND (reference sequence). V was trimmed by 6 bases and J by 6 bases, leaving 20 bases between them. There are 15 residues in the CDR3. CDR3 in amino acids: CASRHRTGGSPEAFF. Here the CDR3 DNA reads TGTGCCAGTAGACATAGGACCGGGGGGAGCCCTGAAGCTTTCTTT.

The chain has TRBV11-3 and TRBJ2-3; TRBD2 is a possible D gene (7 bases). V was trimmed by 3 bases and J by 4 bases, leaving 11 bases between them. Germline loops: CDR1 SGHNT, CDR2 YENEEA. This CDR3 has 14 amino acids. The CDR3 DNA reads TGTGCCAGCAGCTTGGGGGGGCGATCAGATACGCAGTATTTT. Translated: CASSLGGRSDTQYF.

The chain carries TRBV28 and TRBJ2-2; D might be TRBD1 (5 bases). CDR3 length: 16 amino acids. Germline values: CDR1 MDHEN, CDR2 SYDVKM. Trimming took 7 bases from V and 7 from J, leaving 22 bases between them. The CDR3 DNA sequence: TGTGCCAGCATCTCAAACTCGGGCAGGGCCGACGGGGAGCTGTTTTTT. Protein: CASISNSGRADGELFF.

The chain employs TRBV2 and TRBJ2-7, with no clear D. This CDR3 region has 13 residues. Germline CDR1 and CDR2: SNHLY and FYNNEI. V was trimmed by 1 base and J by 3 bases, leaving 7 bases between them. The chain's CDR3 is CASSEGNYYEQYV. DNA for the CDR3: TGTGCCAGCAGTGAAGGCAACTACTACGAGCAGTACGTC.

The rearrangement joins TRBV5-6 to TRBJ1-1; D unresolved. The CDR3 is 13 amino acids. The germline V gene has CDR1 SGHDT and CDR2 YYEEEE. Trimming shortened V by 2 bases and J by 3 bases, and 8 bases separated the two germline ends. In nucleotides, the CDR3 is TGTGCCAGCAGCTTAAACATGGACACTGAAGCTTTCTTT. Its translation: CASSLNMDTEAFF.

CDR3 nucleotide sequence: TGTGCCAGCAGTCCCCCCGAGCACCCAATGAACACTGAAGCTTTCTTT. Its protein is CASSPPEHPMNTEAFF. This chain uses TRBV5-8 with TRBJ1-1; no firm D call. The CDR3 loop spans 16 amino acids. The ends were cut back, 5 bases at V and 0 bases at J, with 17 bases in the middle. Per the germline V gene, CDR1 is SGHTS and CDR2 is YDEGEE. The complete variable domain, with remaining parts taken from reference TRBV5-8 and TRBJ1-1, reads EAGVTQSPTHLIKTRGQQATLRCSPISGHTSVYWYQQALGLGLQFLLWYDEGEERNRGNFPPRFSGRQFPNYSSELNVNALELEDSALYLCASSPPEHPMNTEAFFGQGTRLTVV.

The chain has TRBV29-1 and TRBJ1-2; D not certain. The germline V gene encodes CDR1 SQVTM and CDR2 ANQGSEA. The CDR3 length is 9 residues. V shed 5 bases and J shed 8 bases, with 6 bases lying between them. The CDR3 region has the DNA TGCAGCGTTAGTGGCGGCTACACCTTC. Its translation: CSVSGGYTF.

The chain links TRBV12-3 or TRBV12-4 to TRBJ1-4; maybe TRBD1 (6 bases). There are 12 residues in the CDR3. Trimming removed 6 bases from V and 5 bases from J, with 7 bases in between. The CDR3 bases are TGTGCCAGCAGGAGGGGGAATGAAAAACTGTTTTTT. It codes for CASRRGNEKLFF.